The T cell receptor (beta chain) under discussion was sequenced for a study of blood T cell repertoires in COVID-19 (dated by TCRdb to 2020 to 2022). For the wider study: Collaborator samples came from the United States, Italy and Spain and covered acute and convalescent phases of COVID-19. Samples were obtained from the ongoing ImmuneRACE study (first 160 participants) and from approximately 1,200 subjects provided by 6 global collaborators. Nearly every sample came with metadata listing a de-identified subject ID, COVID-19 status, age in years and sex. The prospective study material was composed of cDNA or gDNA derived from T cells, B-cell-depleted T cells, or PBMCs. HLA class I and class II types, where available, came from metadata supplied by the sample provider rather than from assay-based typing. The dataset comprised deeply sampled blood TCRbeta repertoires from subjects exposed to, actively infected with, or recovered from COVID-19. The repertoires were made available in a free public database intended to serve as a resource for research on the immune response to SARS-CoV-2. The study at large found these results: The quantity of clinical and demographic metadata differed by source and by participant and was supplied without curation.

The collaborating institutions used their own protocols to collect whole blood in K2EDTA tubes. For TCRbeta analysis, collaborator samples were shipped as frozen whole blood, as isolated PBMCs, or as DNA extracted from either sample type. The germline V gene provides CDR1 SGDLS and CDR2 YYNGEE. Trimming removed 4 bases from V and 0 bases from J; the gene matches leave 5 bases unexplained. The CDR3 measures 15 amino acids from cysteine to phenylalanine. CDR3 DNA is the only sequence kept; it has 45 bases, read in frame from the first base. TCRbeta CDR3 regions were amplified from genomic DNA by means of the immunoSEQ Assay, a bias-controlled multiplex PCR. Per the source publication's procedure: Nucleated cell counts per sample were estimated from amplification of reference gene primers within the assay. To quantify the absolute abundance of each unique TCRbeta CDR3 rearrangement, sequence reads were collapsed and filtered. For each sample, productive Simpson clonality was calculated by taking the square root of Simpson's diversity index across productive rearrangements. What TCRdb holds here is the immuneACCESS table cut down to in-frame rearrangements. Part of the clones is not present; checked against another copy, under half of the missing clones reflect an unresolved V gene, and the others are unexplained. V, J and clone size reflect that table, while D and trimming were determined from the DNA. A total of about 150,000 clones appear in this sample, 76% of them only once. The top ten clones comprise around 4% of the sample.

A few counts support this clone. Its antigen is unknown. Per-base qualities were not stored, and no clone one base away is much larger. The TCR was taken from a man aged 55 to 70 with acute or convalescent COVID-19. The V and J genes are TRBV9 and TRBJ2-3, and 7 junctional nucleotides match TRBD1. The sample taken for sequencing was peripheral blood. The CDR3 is CASSQPGQSTDTQYF. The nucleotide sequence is TGTGCCAGCAGCCAACCGGGACAGAGCACAGATACGCAGTATTTT.